One T cell receptor (beta chain) is described in this entry. Its antigen is still unknown. This sample was included in a study of cytomegalovirus exposure and HLA in healthy donors. Study results and limitations: Later work found most CMV-associated TCR beta chains apparently HLA-restricted. The productive fraction for most TCR beta V segments was about 87% or about 30% in an earlier analysis.

The PCR had 60 Vbeta and 13 Jbeta primers. The protocol was immunoSEQ multiplex PCR, while the TCRdb copy is restricted to in-frame clones and leaves out a portion. The sample has more than 200,000 clones; the top ten hold around 0.95%. This CDR3 spans 15 amino acids. V shed 1 base and J shed 5 bases, with 14 bases lying between them. Looked up from germline, CDR1 is SGHTA and CDR2 is FQGNSA. Sequenced sample: PBMCs. The chain employs TRBV7-2 and TRBJ2-5, with no clear D. This TCR came from a woman in her 30s in good health and CMV-seropositive. The CDR3 spells CASSLVTGIGETQYF. The DNA of the CDR3 is TGTGCCAGCAGCTTAGTAACGGGTATCGGGGAGACCCAGTACTTC. The whole variable domain, remainder taken from reference TRBV7-2 and TRBJ2-5, is GAGVSQSPSNKVTEKGKDVELRCDPISGHTALYWYRQSLGQGLEFLIYFQGNSAPDKSGLPSDRFSAERTGGSVSTLTIQRTQQEDSAVYLCASSLVTGIGETQYFGPGTRLLVL.